The 2 T cell receptor beta chains presented below share a single source sample, sequenced in a study of blood T cells in healthy people across ages. A second PCR of about 6 to 11 cycles used a sample-barcoded 5' primer and a J-beta primer mix. TCRdb used MiXCR to reprocess the 5' RACE reads, holding one entry per CDR3 protein. The table lists about 640,000 distinct CDR3 sequences, roughly 50% of them singletons. Material: blood. These receptors were collected from a man in his 60s in good health.

The chain combines TRBV20-1 with TRBJ2-5; the D gene is possibly TRBD2 (5 bases). The CDR3 is 16 amino acids. The ends were cut back, 0 bases at V and 1 base at J, with 15 bases in the middle. CDR1 and CDR2 from the germline V gene are DFQATT and SNEGSKA (reference sequence). Here the CDR3 reads CSARDLGSLLQETQYF. CDR3 nucleotide sequence: TGCAGTGCTAGAGATTTGGGGAGTTTACTCCAAGAGACCCAGTACTTC.

Only a few counts were recorded for this clonotype. V is TRBV27 and J is TRBJ1-5, with 7 bases that match TRBD1. V was clipped by 9 bases and J by 2 bases; unmatched bases: 13. The germline CDR1 and CDR2 sequences are MNHEY and SMNVEV (reference sequence). The CDR3 totals 16 residues. CDR3 loop: CASTRDGTEGNQPQHF. The CDR3 DNA reads TGTGCCAGTACTAGAGATGGGACAGAGGGCAATCAGCCCCAGCATTTT.